This T cell receptor beta chain came from a study of HIV-infected children after antiretroviral therapy interruption. The overall study: Median age was about 10 years (interruption) and roughly 8 years (continuous). Interruption-arm samples span weeks 0, 12, interruption end (24 or 48), and about 3 years post-study. Overall study findings and caveats: The CD45RA+ naive sort may contain some EMRA or stem memory cells.

The V end was cut by 3 bases, the J end by 9 bases, with 9 bases between. The germline CDR1 and CDR2 sequences are LGHDT and YNNKEL (reference sequence). The CDR3 length is 12 residues. A 3' RACE protocol on RNA, with unique molecular identifiers, produced the TCR library. TCRdb ran MiXCR on the 3' RACE reads and lists one entry per CDR3 protein. The sample has roughly 46,000 distinct CDR3 sequences, roughly 4.5% seen once. This clonotype was counted ten times or more. What it binds is not known. Sample treatment: PENTA 11 planned treatment interruption arm or continuous ART arm. At least 24 weeks of at least three-drug ART, in children 2 to 15 years.

The clonotype comes from a pool of human donors with HIV. The source was CD45RA+ CD4+ T cells from PBMCs, pooled from several time points, collected from a donor given antiretroviral therapy, either interrupted or continuous. Subset of the sample: naive CD4+ CD45RA+ CD45RO- T cells. The rearrangement joins TRBV3-1 to TRBJ1-5, with D unclear. For the CDR3, the DNA is TGTGCCAGCAGCCAGTCCAACGGGCCCCAGCATTTT. Residues: CASSQSNGPQHF.